The next 16 T cell receptor beta chains were all read from a single sample in a study of blood T cell repertoires in COVID-19. Assay used: immunoSEQ multiplex PCR; TCRdb lists only in-frame clones, some missing. The table lists 25,000 to 40,000 clones, about 85% of them singletons. The sequenced sample consisted of peripheral blood. These receptor sequences come from a woman aged 55-69 years with active COVID-19.

This rearrangement joins TRBV5-1 to TRBJ1-5, with D uncertain. Trimming took 4 bases from V and 5 from J, leaving 16 bases between them. Germline V CDR1 and CDR2: SGHRS, YFSETQ. The CDR3 has 15 amino acids. This CDR3 reads CASSQKGGRDQPQHF. The DNA for the CDR3 is TGCGCCAGCAGCCAGAAGGGAGGGAGGGATCAGCCCCAGCATTTT.

The CDR3 loop is CASTPSGSRSYGTYNEQFF. Here the CDR3 DNA reads TGTGCCAGCACCCCTAGCGGGAGCCGTTCTTATGGGACCTACAATGAGCAGTTCTTC. This chain connects TRBV28 to TRBJ2-1; 10 bases match TRBD2. Germline V gene sequence: CDR1 MDHEN, CDR2 SYDVKM. V lost 7 bases and J lost 2; bases outside the gene matches: 17. The CDR3 runs 19 residues. Using reference TRBV28 and TRBJ2-1 for the parts outside the CDR3, the full variable domain is DVKVTQSSRYLVKRTGEKVFLECVQDMDHENMFWYRQDPGLGLRLIYFSYDVKMKEKGDIPEGYSVSREKKERFSLILESASTNQTSMYLCASTPSGSRSYGTYNEQFFGPGTRLTVL.

The chain couples TRBV19 to TRBJ2-7, with 9 positions matching TRBD1. CDR3 length: 16 amino acids. V trimming: 5 bases; J trimming: 1 base; junction bases outside the gene matches: 9. From germline, CDR1 is LNHDA and CDR2 SQIVND (reference sequence). The CDR3 spells CASSFSVTGGSYEQYF. The DNA of the CDR3 is TGTGCCAGTAGTTTCTCGGTGACAGGGGGTTCCTACGAGCAGTACTTC.

V gene TRBV7-9 combines with J gene TRBJ2-1, with TRBD1 as a possible D gene (6 bases). Trimming stripped 5 bases from V and 4 bases from J, with 9 bases between. Germline V gives CDR1 SEHNR, CDR2 FQNEAQ (reference sequence). The CDR3 covers 13 residues. This chain's CDR3 is CASSVGQYNEQFF. The CDR3, as DNA: TGTGCCAGCAGCGTTGGACAGTACAATGAGCAGTTCTTC. The whole variable domain, filled in from reference TRBV7-9 and TRBJ2-1, reads DTGVSQNPRHKITKRGQNVTFRCDPISEHNRLYWYRQTLGQGPEFLTYFQNEAQLEKSRLLSDRFSAERPKGSFSTLEIQRTEQGDSAMYLCASSVGQYNEQFFGPGTRLTVL.

Worth noting for this clone: One end of the junction does not line up with germline, which may come from a read error. The chain joins TRBV28 to TRBJ2-7, with unresolved D. The CDR3 length is 11 residues. The germline CDR1 and CDR2 sequences are MDHEN and SYDVKM. CDR3 DNA: TGTGCCAGCGATAACCGCAGGTCGGTCTCCTTC. Protein sequence: CASDNRRSVSF.

The CDR3 here is CASSPSSQGGSVGYTF. CDR3 DNA: TGTGCCAGCTCACCAAGCAGCCAGGGTGGGTCGGTCGGCTACACCTTC. The chain carries TRBV18 and TRBJ1-2; TRBD1 is a possible D gene (5 bases). This CDR3 is 16 amino acids long. In germline, CDR1 is KGHSH, CDR2 LQKENI. The ends were cut back, 2 bases at V and 8 bases at J, with 21 bases in the middle. Using reference TRBV18 and TRBJ1-2 for the parts outside the CDR3, the full variable domain is NAGVMQNPRHLVRRRGQEARLRCSPMKGHSHVYWYRQLPEEGLKFMVYLQKENIIDESGMPKERFSAEFPKEGPSILRIQQVVRGDSAAYFCASSPSSQGGSVGYTFGSGTRLTVV.

The chain recombines TRBV5-4 with TRBJ2-5; 8 bases map to TRBD2. The germline V gene encodes CDR1 SGHNT and CDR2 YYREEE (reference sequence). This CDR3 has 15 amino acids. Losses at the gene ends were 5 bases for V and 1 base for J; bases not matched to a gene: 7. For the CDR3, the DNA is TGTGCCAGCAGGTCTGCGGGGGGCCCCCAAGAGACCCAGTACTTC. The encoded protein is CASRSAGGPQETQYF.

The V and J genes are TRBV28 and TRBJ2-2; D might be TRBD2 (6 bases). The V end lost 6 bases, the J end lost 2 bases, and 13 bases lay between the germline ends. The CDR3 sequence is 15 residues long. Per germline, CDR1 MDHEN and CDR2 SYDVKM. The CDR3 region has the DNA TGTGCCAGCAGCGACCTAGCGACAAACACCGGGGAGCTGTTTTTT. Translating it yields CASSDLATNTGELFF.

The genes are TRBV28 and TRBJ2-7, with TRBD2 matching 8 bases. Germline trimming cut 7 bases from V and 4 bases from J; bases unmatched to any gene: 12. This CDR3 is 15 amino acids long. Germline V lookup: CDR1 MDHEN, CDR2 SYDVKM. The CDR3 nucleotides are TGTGCCAGCACTGAGAGCGGGAGTCTAATTTACGAGCAGTACTTC. Its translation is CASTESGSLIYEQYF.

The rearrangement uses TRBV19 and TRBJ1-1, with 8 bases matching TRBD1. CDR1 is LNHDA, CDR2 SQIVND, per germline (reference sequence). The CDR3 is 14 amino acids. The V gene end was trimmed by 8 bases and the J gene end by 6 bases; junction bases not matched to a gene: 11. This CDR3 reads CASAMTGEGPEAFF. CDR3 sequence (DNA): TGTGCCAGTGCCATGACAGGGGAAGGACCTGAAGCTTTCTTT.

V gene TRBV28 combines with J gene TRBJ1-2; 8 bases are shared with TRBD1. V shed 4 bases, J shed 2 bases, and the junction held 6 bases outside the gene matches. The germline CDR1 and CDR2 sequences are MDHEN and SYDVKM. The CDR3 covers 15 residues. The CDR3 region is CASSSWTGRNYGYTF. The CDR3 region has the DNA TGTGCCAGCAGTTCGTGGACAGGGAGGAACTATGGCTACACCTTC.

Here the CDR3 DNA reads TGTGCCAGTTACAACCTGAGGAGAGAGACCCAGTACTTC. It translates to CASYNLRRETQYF. This chain joins TRBV6-5 and TRBJ2-5; D gene uncertain. V gave up 9 bases and J gave up 4 bases, with 15 bases separating them. Germline values: CDR1 MNHEY, CDR2 SVGAGI. CDR3 length: 13 amino acids.

This clone was observed a single time. The rearrangement uses TRBV18 and TRBJ2-2, with 10 bases lining up with TRBD1. Trimming at V came to 4 bases and at J to 4 bases, leaving 6 bases not matched to a gene. This CDR3 is 16 amino acids long. Germline values: CDR1 KGHSH, CDR2 LQKENI. CDR3 sequence: CASSLSGTGVTGELFF. Written as DNA, the CDR3 is TGTGCCAGCTCACTCTCCGGGACAGGGGTCACCGGGGAGCTGTTTTTT.

V and J are TRBV12-3 or TRBV12-4 and TRBJ1-1; D possibly corresponds to TRBD1 (6 bases). The CDR3 spans 13 residues. V shed 6 bases and J shed 1 base, with 9 bases lying between them. CDR3 residues: CASSSTGNTEAFF. DNA of the CDR3: TGTGCCAGCAGCTCGACAGGGAACACTGAAGCTTTCTTT.

The V call is TRBV5-4, the J call TRBJ1-6, with 9 bases that match TRBD1. The CDR3 has 14 amino acids. The trim removed 1 base at V and 10 bases at J, leaving 3 bases unmatched. CDR1 is SGHNT and CDR2 is YYREEE in the germline V gene (reference sequence). As DNA, the CDR3 is TGTGCCAGCAGCTTGTGGGACAGGGACTCACCCCTCCACTTT. Amino acid sequence: CASSLWDRDSPLHF.

V and J are TRBV7-9 and TRBJ1-2; 7 bases fit TRBD1. The CDR3 is 13 residues long. Germline V CDR1 and CDR2: SEHNR, FQNEAQ (reference sequence). V shed 5 bases and J 5 bases; nucleotides not matched to a gene: 5. CDR3 DNA: TGTGCCAGCAGCGGAGGGACAGCTTATGGCTACACCTTC. Translation: CASSGGTAYGYTF.